These 22 T cell receptor beta chains were all obtained from the same sample, sequenced in a study of blood T cell repertoires in COVID-19. The repertoire was sequenced with immunoSEQ multiplex PCR; TCRdb's copy has only in-frame clones and lacks some. The sample lists fewer than 100,000 clones, roughly 85% occurring once. Specimen: peripheral blood. These receptors came from a man aged 45-60 years with COVID-19, enrolled during active disease.

This clone was seen just once. Mismatch with germline at one junction end may stem from a read error. This chain connects TRBV29-1 to TRBJ1-2; 7 bases map to TRBD1. The V gene's germline CDR1 is SQVTM and CDR2 ANQGSEA. This CDR3 has 10 amino acids. The CDR3 DNA sequence: TGCAGCACCTGGGCTGGGACAGCGGCCTTC. Its translation: CSTWAGTAAF.

The V and J genes are TRBV9 and TRBJ2-3, with 11 bases lining up with TRBD2. Per germline, CDR1 SGDLS and CDR2 YYNGEE. The V segment lost 4 bases and the J segment 6 bases; nucleotides outside the gene matches: 10. The CDR3 length is 16 residues. In nucleotides, the CDR3 is TGTGCCAGCAGCTCACCACTAGCGGGAGCGAGGGATACGCAGTATTTT. Its protein is CASSSPLAGARDTQYF.

The chain has TRBV3-1 (or the pseudogene TRBV3-2) and TRBJ1-6; no definite D call. The germline CDR1 and CDR2 sequences are LGHDT and YNNKEL (reference sequence). This CDR3 region has 14 residues. V was trimmed by 4 bases and J by 8 bases, leaving 12 bases between them. The CDR3 loop reads CASSLRQEDSPLHF. CDR3 in DNA: TGTGCCAGCAGCCTACGACAAGAAGATTCACCCCTCCACTTT.

The rearrangement joins TRBV5-6 to TRBJ2-6, with no clear D. Trimming left V 4 bases short and J 0 bases short, with 5 bases between. The germline CDR1 and CDR2 sequences are SGHDT and YYEEEE. The CDR3 covers 14 residues. In nucleotides, the CDR3 is TGTGCCAGCAGCCCGGGCTCTGGGGCCAACGTCCTGACTTTC. It translates to CASSPGSGANVLTF.

V is TRBV11-1 and J is TRBJ2-1; 8 bases are a match to TRBD2. This CDR3 comprises 14 residues. V lost 7 bases to trimming and J lost 4 bases; unmatched junction nucleotides: 6. Germline CDR1 is SGHAT and CDR2 is FQDESV (reference sequence). CDR3 residues: CASTVGGRYNEQFF. The DNA for the CDR3 is TGTGCCAGCACCGTTGGCGGGAGGTACAATGAGCAGTTCTTC. Supplemented by reference TRBV11-1 and TRBJ2-1, the full variable domain reads EAEVAQSPRYKITEKSQAVAFWCDPISGHATLYWYRQILGQGPELLVQFQDESVVDDSQLPKDRFSAERLKGVDSTLKIQPAELGDSAMYLCASTVGGRYNEQFFGPGTRLTVL.

The table lists this clone with a count of one. The gene calls are TRBV6-1 and TRBJ2-7, with 12 bases matching TRBD2. The J segment lost 6 bases and the V segment lost 1 base, leaving 4 bases of the junction unmatched. The germline V gene has CDR1 MNHNS and CDR2 SASEGT. The CDR3 has 15 amino acids. CDR3 region: CASSEETSGSVEQYF. The DNA for the CDR3 is TGTGCCAGCAGTGAAGAGACTAGCGGGAGTGTCGAGCAGTACTTC.

The J gene is TRBJ1-5, the V gene TRBV10-3, with 11 bases identical to TRBD1. Per the germline V gene, CDR1 is ENHRY and CDR2 is SYGVKD. With V trimmed by 2 bases and J by 7 bases, 7 bases remained unmatched. This CDR3 has 16 amino acids. The CDR3 sequence is CAISERTGGANQPQHF. CDR3 sequence (DNA): TGTGCCATCAGTGAGAGGACAGGGGGCGCGAACCAGCCCCAGCATTTT.

The chain employs TRBV20-1 and TRBJ1-2; D may be TRBD1 (5 bases). The germline V gene has CDR1 DFQATT and CDR2 SNEGSKA (reference sequence). The CDR3 length is 13 residues. Trimming took off 3 bases at V and 7 bases at J, with 15 bases between the two ends. The CDR3 spells CSASRPGGLGYTF. The DNA for the CDR3 is TGCAGTGCTAGTCGGCCGGGGGGACTTGGCTACACCTTC.

J is TRBJ1-3 and V is TRBV24-1, with 7 bases that match TRBD1. This CDR3 has 16 residues. The germline gives CDR1 KGHDR, CDR2 SFDVKD. V lost 4 bases and J lost 2; bases outside the gene matches: 7. CDR3 coding DNA: TGTGCCACCAGTGACCCTCGACAGGGCGCTGGAAACACCATATATTTT. This translates into CATSDPRQGAGNTIYF.

The chain combines TRBV7-2 with TRBJ1-5; the match to TRBD1 covers 9 bases. V lost 5 bases to trimming and J lost 5 bases; unmatched junction nucleotides: 4. Germline V gene lookup returns CDR1 SGHTA and CDR2 FQGNSA. The CDR3 consists of 14 residues. DNA of the CDR3: TGTGCCAGCAGCCTCCGACAGGGGGATCAGCCCCAGCATTTT. Its translation: CASSLRQGDQPQHF. Based on the CDR3 plus reference TRBV7-2 and TRBJ1-5, the full variable domain is GAGVSQSPSNKVTEKGKDVELRCDPISGHTALYWYRQSLGQGLEFLIYFQGNSAPDKSGLPSDRFSAERTGGSVSTLTIQRTQQEDSAVYLCASSLRQGDQPQHFGDGTRLSIL.

This clone has only one observation. The genes are TRBV28 and TRBJ1-6; D gene uncertain. The germline V gene has CDR1 MDHEN and CDR2 SYDVKM. V was trimmed by 6 bases and J by 7 bases, leaving 16 bases between them. This CDR3 is 15 amino acids long. CDR3 region: CASSPAGSRNSPLHF. The CDR3 bases are TGTGCCAGCAGCCCCGCCGGGTCGAGGAATTCACCCCTCCACTTT.

V usage is TRBV18 and J usage is TRBJ2-5; 8 bases fit TRBD2. The V and J ends lost 3 bases and 1 base, in that order; junction bases with no gene match: 7. The CDR3 consists of 16 residues. CDR1 and CDR2 from the germline V gene are KGHSH and LQKENI. CDR3 coding DNA: TGTGCCAGCTCACCCCTGGCTAGCGGGCTCCAAGAGACCCAGTACTTC. Its protein is CASSPLASGLQETQYF.

CDR3 sequence reads: CASSGTGNANYGYTF. The CDR3 coding sequence is TGCGCCAGCAGTGGGACAGGAAATGCTAACTATGGCTACACCTTC. V gene TRBV5-1 combines with J gene TRBJ1-2; TRBD1 aligns across 8 bases. The CDR3 spans 15 residues. The ends lost 5 bases at V and 0 bases at J; junction bases unmatched: 6. Germline loops: CDR1 SGHRS, CDR2 YFSETQ.

The J gene is TRBJ1-4, the V gene TRBV30, with 10 bases fitting TRBD1. The V gene end was trimmed by 1 base and the J gene end by 4 bases; junction bases not matched to a gene: 9. The germline CDR1 and CDR2 sequences are GTSNPN and SVGIG (reference sequence). The CDR3 totals 17 residues. This CDR3 reads CAWSETGTGVNNEKLFF. CDR3 DNA: TGTGCCTGGAGTGAAACCGGGACAGGGGTTAATAATGAAAAACTGTTTTTT.

The chain links TRBV4-1 to TRBJ1-5, with D uncertain. Deletions cut 0 bases from V and 3 bases from J, with 12 bases between. This CDR3 has 16 amino acids. In germline, CDR1 is MGHRA, CDR2 YSYEKL. The CDR3 reads CASSQDEGSLNQPQHF. DNA for the CDR3: TGCGCCAGCAGCCAAGATGAAGGGAGCCTCAATCAGCCCCAGCATTTT.

The chain is built from TRBV27 and TRBJ1-5, with D possibly matching TRBD1 (5 bases). Trimming took 6 bases from V and 3 from J, leaving 15 bases between them. The germline V gene has CDR1 MNHEY and CDR2 SMNVEV (reference sequence). This CDR3 is built from 15 residues. The CDR3 coding sequence is TGTGCCAGCAGCCTCACCGGGGGGGTCAATCAGCCCCAGCATTTT. Its translation: CASSLTGGVNQPQHF.

The gene calls are TRBV6-2 or TRBV6-3 and TRBJ1-6; TRBD1 matches 7 bases. The CDR3 sequence is 15 residues long. Germline V gene lookup returns CDR1 MNHEY and CDR2 SVGEGT. The junction had 7 bases not matched to a gene; V was cut back by 2 bases and J by 9 bases. CDR3 protein: CASSYTGVESSPLHF. The CDR3 nucleotides read TGTGCCAGCAGTTACACAGGGGTAGAGAGTTCACCCCTCCACTTT.

The chain combines TRBV7-8 with TRBJ1-5; D might be TRBD1 (5 bases). V dropped 8 bases and J dropped 7 bases, with 18 bases sitting between them. Germline assignment: CDR1 SGHVS and CDR2 FQNEAQ. There are 14 residues in the CDR3. This CDR3 reads CASLTSGYGQPQHF. DNA of the CDR3: TGTGCCAGCCTTACTTCAGGGTACGGGCAGCCCCAGCATTTT.

V gene TRBV5-1 combines with J gene TRBJ2-2, with a weak D call TRBD1 (6 bases). Germline values: CDR1 SGHRS, CDR2 YFSETQ. Deletions cut 3 bases from V and 1 base from J, with 10 bases between. This CDR3 has 15 amino acids. CDR3 sequence (DNA): TGCGCCAGCAGCTCTAGCAGGGGGAACACCGGGGAGCTGTTTTTT. Translation gives CASSSSRGNTGELFF.

V usage is TRBV10-2 and J usage is TRBJ2-1; 13 bases map to TRBD2. CDR1 WSHSY and CDR2 SAAADI come from the germline V gene. J was trimmed by 5 bases and V by 8 bases; bases with no gene match: 3. The CDR3 spans 14 residues. In DNA form, the CDR3 reads TGCGCCAGCCGGGGACTAGCGGGGCACAATGAGCAGTTCTTC. It translates to CASRGLAGHNEQFF.

The chain recombines TRBV27 with TRBJ2-7; D gene unclear. CDR1 MNHEY and CDR2 SMNVEV come from the germline V gene (reference sequence). The V end lost 5 bases, the J end lost 2 bases, and 13 bases lay between the germline ends. This CDR3 has 14 residues. CDR3 nucleotide sequence: TGTGCCAGCAGTCCCACAGAGTTTCCCTACGAGCAGTACTTC. It specifies CASSPTEFPYEQYF.

The chain employs TRBV11-1 and TRBJ2-7; 7 nucleotides line up with TRBD2. Trimming took 6 bases from V and 3 from J; bases not matched to a gene: 8. This CDR3 comprises 14 residues. Germline CDR1 reads SGHAT; CDR2 reads FQDESV (reference sequence). The CDR3 DNA sequence: TGTGCCAGCAGGAAAGCGGGAACCATCTACGAGCAGTACTTC. It yields the protein CASRKAGTIYEQYF.